The clone carrying this TCR beta chain has just a few counts. These data are taken from a study of human T cells and chemical hapten exposure. The authors' processing: Counts of TCRs in each sample centred on a median of around 96,000 and extended from around 24,000 to 710,000. MiXCR, run by TCRdb on the RACE reads, gives a single entry per CDR3 protein. TCRdb, not the original authors, processed these V and J calls. The data contain around 380,000 distinct CDR3 sequences, about 4.8% of them singletons. The time point denotes: patch test 1, 2 weeks after DPC sensitization. Treatment of the sample: therapeutic diphenylcyclopropenone sensitization with weekly scalp DPC. The material was whole blood, obtained in connection with sensitization to the hapten diphenylcyclopropenone (DPC). This clonotype was obtained from a woman aged 50 to 60 with alopecia areata. Some clones in this sample may be carry-over from other donors' samples.

The CDR3 reads CASSSRVSGNTEAFF. CDR3 DNA: TGTGCCAGCAGCTCTCGTGTCTCGGGGAACACTGAAGCTTTCTTT. The chain carries TRBV7-9 and TRBJ1-1; D is ambiguous. Germline V gene lookup returns CDR1 SEHNR and CDR2 FQNEAQ (reference sequence). Trimming shortened V by 4 bases and J by 1 base, and 13 bases separated the two germline ends. The CDR3 consists of 15 residues.